This T cell receptor beta chain was identified during a study of blood T cell repertoires in COVID-19. For the study at large: COVID-19 samples from acute and convalescent phases originated in the United States, Italy and Spain. PBMCs, B-cell-depleted T cells, or T cells provided the cDNA or gDNA that made up the material.

Germline V gives CDR1 SGHNT, CDR2 YYREEE (reference sequence). With V trimmed by 1 base and J by 0 bases, 6 bases remained unmatched. This CDR3 contains 18 residues. In this sample, this clone turned up once. Per the authors' pipeline: Nucleated cell counts were estimated from reference gene primer amplification. Clones were sequenced by immunoSEQ multiplex PCR, and TCRdb holds only the in-frame ones, with some missing. V and J calls and clone size are as listed in that table; D and trimming were resolved from the DNA. The sample consists of 210,000 or so clones, 75% to 90% of them appearing once. Material: peripheral blood. The TCR sequence derives from a human donor in a cohort sampled during active COVID-19. The chain uses TRBV5-4 and TRBJ2-3, with 12 bases matching TRBD2. In DNA form, the CDR3 reads TGTGCCAGCAGCTTGTTGGCTAGCGGGAGGGGAAGCACAGATACGCAGTATTTT. It specifies CASSLLASGRGSTDTQYF.